The clone carrying this TCR beta chain was counted a single time. These data originate in a study of blood T cell repertoires in COVID-19. On the study more broadly: Samples representing acute and convalescent COVID-19 were sourced from the United States, Italy and Spain. Sources were T cells, B-cell-depleted T cells, or PBMCs; the material itself was cDNA or gDNA.

Original methodology: Estimation of nucleated cell counts was performed using reference gene primer amplification. Measured with immunoSEQ multiplex PCR; TCRdb has only the in-frame clones, and not every one. The DNA gave D and trimming, while V, J and clone size come from that table. The table lists tens of thousands of clones, 85% to 95% of them singletons. Looked up from germline, CDR1 is SGHRS and CDR2 is YFSETQ. The ends lost 4 bases at V and 0 bases at J; junction bases unmatched: 6. The CDR3 has 15 residues. Material: peripheral blood. This clonotype originated in a woman aged 55-69 years with active COVID-19. The chain is built from TRBV5-1 and TRBJ1-1; 7 nucleotides line up with TRBD1. CDR3 region: CASSPRDSMNTEAFF. The CDR3 bases are TGCGCCAGCAGCCCCCGGGACAGTATGAACACTGAAGCTTTCTTT.